Listed below are T cell receptor beta chains from one sample, sequenced in a study of blood T cell repertoires in COVID-19. Assay used: immunoSEQ multiplex PCR; TCRdb lists only in-frame clones, some missing. The sample lists some 88,000 clones, about 85% occurring once. Sequenced: peripheral blood. All receptors come from a woman aged 70 to 79 with acute or convalescent COVID-19. CDR3s include the opening cysteine and the closing phenylalanine or tryptophan. Fields, in order: V gene, clone size, J gene, CDR3 protein. The size entry is marked missing in some rows and otherwise reads once, few, many or a size class.

V: TRBV10-1; size: NA; J: TRBJ1-2; CDR3: CASRTDEYYGYTF
V: TRBV29-1; size: few; J: TRBJ2-1; CDR3: CSVCPAGGTYNEQFF
V: TRBV5-1; size: NA; J: TRBJ1-1; CDR3: CASSPGSGTGFEAFF
V: TRBV28; size: NA; J: TRBJ2-2; CDR3: CASRNQVSSGNAGELFF
V: TRBV29-1; size: NA; J: TRBJ2-3; CDR3: CSVHGSGTDTQYF
V: TRBV6-2/TRBV6-3; size: NA; J: TRBJ1-3; CDR3: CASSPGLSSGNTIYF
V: TRBV5-4; size: NA; J: TRBJ2-5; CDR3: CASSLVVAGGQETQYF
V: TRBV7-2; size: NA; J: TRBJ1-2; CDR3: CASSLEQGDYGYTF
V: TRBV4-2; size: NA; J: TRBJ2-5; CDR3: CASSQERSVAQYF
V: TRBV7-8; size: NA; J: TRBJ2-3; CDR3: CASSLVGIRADTQYF
V: TRBV6-1; size: NA; J: TRBJ1-1; CDR3: CASSDQGQSNTEAFF
V: TRBV30; size: NA; J: TRBJ2-3; CDR3: CAWSRAGKGLIDTQYF
V: TRBV12-3/TRBV12-4; size: once; J: TRBJ2-5; CDR3: CASSSSGWETQYF
V: TRBV5-1; size: NA; J: TRBJ1-1; CDR3: CASSSRTGSVAEAFF
V: TRBV11-1; size: once; J: TRBJ2-3; CDR3: CASSLGGEGTDTQYF
V: TRBV11-3; size: once; J: TRBJ1-1; CDR3: CASSKGAENTEAFF
V: TRBV18; size: NA; J: TRBJ1-6; CDR3: CASSRSLDRDNSPLHF
V: TRBV15; size: NA; J: TRBJ2-1; CDR3: CATSRDRAEQFF
V: TRBV29-1; size: NA; J: TRBJ2-1; CDR3: CSVRLAGGFNEQFF
V: TRBV3-1/TRBV3-2; size: NA; J: TRBJ1-5; CDR3: CASSFINQPQHF